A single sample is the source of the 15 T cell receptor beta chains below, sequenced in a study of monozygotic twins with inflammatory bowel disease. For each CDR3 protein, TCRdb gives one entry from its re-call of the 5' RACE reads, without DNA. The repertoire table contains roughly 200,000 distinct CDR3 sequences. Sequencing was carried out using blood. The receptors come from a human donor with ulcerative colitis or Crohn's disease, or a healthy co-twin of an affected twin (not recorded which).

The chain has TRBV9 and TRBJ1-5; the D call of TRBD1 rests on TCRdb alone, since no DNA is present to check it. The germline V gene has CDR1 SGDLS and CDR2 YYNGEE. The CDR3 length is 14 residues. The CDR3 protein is CASSGDGSNQPQHF.

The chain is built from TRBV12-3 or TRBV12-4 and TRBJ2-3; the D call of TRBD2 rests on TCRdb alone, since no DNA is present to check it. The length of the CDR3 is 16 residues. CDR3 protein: CASTAGWGTSENTQYF.

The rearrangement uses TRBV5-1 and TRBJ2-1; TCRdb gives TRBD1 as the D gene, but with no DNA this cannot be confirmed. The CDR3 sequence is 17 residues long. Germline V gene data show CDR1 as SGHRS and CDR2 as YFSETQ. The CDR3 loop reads CASSQPGGAGGYNEQFF.

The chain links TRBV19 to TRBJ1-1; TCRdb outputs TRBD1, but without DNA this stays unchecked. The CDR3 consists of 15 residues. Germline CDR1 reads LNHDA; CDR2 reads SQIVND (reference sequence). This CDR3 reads CASRLEQGWDTEAFF. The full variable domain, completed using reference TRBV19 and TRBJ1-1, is DGGITQSPKYLFRKEGQNVTLSCEQNLNHDAMYWYRQDPGQGLRLIYYSQIVNDFQKGDIAEGYSVSREKKESFPLTVTSAQKNPTAFYLCASRLEQGWDTEAFFGQGTRLTVV.

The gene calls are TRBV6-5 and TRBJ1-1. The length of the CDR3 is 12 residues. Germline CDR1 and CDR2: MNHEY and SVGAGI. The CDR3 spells CASSYVGTEAFF.

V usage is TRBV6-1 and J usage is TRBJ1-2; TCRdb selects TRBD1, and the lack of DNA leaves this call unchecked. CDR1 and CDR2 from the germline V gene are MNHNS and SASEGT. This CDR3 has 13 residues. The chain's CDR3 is CASSMDSNYGYTF.

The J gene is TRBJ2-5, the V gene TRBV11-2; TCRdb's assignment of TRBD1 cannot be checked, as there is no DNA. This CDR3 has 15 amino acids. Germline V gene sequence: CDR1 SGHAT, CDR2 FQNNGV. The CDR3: CASSLGTGGGKTQYF.

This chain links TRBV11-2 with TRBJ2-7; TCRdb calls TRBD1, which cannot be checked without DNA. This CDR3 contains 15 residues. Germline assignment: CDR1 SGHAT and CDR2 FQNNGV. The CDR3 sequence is CASSSPGGHGSEQYF.

CDR3 protein: CASAIGGVNQPQHF. The V and J genes are TRBV6-1 and TRBJ1-5. CDR1 and CDR2 from the germline V gene are MNHNS and SASEGT. The CDR3 totals 14 residues.

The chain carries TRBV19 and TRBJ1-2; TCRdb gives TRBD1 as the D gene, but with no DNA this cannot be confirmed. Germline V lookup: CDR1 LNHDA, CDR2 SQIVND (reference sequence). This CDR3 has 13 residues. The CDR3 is CASNWDRGYGYTF.

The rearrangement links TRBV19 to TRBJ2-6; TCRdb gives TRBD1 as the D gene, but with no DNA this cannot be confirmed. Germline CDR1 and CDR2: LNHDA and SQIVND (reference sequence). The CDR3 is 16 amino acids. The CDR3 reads CASSGTGFSGANVLTF.

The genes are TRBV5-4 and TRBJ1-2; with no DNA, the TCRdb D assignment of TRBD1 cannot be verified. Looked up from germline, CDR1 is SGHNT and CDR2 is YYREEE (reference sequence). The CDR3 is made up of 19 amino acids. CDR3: CASTLALRDRGNFDYGYTF.

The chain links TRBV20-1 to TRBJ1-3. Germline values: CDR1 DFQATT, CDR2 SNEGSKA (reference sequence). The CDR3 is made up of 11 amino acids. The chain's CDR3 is CSSNRANTIYF.

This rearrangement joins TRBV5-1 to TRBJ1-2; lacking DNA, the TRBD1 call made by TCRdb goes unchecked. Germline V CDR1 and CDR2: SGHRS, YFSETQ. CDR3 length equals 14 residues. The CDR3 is CASTAGANSYGYTF.

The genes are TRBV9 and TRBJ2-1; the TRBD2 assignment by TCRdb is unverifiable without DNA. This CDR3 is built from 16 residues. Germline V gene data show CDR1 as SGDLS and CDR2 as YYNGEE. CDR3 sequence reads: CASSAATGGSYNEQFF.